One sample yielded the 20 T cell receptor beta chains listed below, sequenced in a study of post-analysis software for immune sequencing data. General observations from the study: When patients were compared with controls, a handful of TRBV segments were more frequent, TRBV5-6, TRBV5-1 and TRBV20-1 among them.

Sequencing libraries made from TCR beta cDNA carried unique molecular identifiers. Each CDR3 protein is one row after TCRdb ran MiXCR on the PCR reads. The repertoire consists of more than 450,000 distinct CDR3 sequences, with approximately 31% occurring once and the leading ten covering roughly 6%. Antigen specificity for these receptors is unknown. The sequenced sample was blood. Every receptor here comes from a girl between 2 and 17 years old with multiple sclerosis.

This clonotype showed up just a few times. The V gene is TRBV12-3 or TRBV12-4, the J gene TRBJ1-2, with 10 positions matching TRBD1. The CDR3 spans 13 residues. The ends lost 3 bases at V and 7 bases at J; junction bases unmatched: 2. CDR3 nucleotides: TGTGCCAGCAGTTTGACAGGGGGCCCTGGCTACACCTTC. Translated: CASSLTGGPGYTF.

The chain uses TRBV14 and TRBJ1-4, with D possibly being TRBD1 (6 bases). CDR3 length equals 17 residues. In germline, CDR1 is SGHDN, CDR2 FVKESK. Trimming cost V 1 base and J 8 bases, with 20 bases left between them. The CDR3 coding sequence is TGTGCCAGCAGCCAAGGCTGGGGGCGCCTGACAGAGGAAAAACTGTTTTTT. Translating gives CASSQGWGRLTEEKLFF.

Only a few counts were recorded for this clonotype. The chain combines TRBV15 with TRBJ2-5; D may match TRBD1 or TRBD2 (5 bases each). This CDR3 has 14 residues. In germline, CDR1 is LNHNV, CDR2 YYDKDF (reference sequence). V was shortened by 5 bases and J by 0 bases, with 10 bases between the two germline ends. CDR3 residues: CATSGDRYQETQYF. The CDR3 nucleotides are TGTGCCACCAGCGGGGACCGGTACCAAGAGACCCAGTACTTC.

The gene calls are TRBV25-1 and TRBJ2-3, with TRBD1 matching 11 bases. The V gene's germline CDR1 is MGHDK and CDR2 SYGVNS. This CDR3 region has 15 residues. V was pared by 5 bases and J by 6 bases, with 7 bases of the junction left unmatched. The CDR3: CASSLGQGALDTQYF. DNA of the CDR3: TGTGCCAGCAGTCTAGGACAGGGGGCCTTGGATACGCAGTATTTT.

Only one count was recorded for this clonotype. CDR3 in DNA: TGCGCCAGCAGCCAAGGATGGGACAATCAGCCCCAGCATTTT. It translates to CASSQGWDNQPQHF. The chain couples TRBV4-1 to TRBJ1-5; D uncertain. Germline CDR1 MGHRA, CDR2 YSYEKL. V shed 1 base and J shed 3 bases, with 7 bases lying between them. This CDR3 has 14 amino acids.

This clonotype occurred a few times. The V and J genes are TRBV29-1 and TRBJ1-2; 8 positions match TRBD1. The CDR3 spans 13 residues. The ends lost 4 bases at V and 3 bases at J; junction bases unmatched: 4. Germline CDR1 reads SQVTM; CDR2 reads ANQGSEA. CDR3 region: CSVADRVDYGYTF. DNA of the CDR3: TGCAGCGTTGCGGACAGGGTAGACTATGGCTACACCTTC. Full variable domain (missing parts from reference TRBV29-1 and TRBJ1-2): SAVISQKPSRDICQRGTSLTIQCQVDSQVTMMFWYRQQPGQSLTLIATANQGSEATYESGFVIDKFPISRPNLTFSTLTVSNMSPEDSSIYLCSVADRVDYGYTFGSGTRLTVV.

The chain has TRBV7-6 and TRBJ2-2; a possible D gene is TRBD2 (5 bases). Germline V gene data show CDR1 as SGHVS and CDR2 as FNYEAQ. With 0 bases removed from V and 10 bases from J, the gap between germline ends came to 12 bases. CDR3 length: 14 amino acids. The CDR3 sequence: CASSLARAPLELFF. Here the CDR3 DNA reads TGTGCCAGCAGCTTAGCGAGGGCCCCCCTGGAGCTGTTTTTT.

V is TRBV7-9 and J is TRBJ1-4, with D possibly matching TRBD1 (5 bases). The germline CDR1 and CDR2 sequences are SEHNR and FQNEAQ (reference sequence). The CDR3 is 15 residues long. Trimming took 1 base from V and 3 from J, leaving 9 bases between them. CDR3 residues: CASSLVGDANEKLFF. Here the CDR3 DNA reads TGTGCCAGCAGCTTAGTAGGGGACGCTAATGAAAAACTGTTTTTT. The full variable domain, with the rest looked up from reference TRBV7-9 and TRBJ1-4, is DTGVSQNPRHKITKRGQNVTFRCDPISEHNRLYWYRQTLGQGPEFLTYFQNEAQLEKSRLLSDRFSAERPKGSFSTLEIQRTEQGDSAMYLCASSLVGDANEKLFFGSGTQLSVL.

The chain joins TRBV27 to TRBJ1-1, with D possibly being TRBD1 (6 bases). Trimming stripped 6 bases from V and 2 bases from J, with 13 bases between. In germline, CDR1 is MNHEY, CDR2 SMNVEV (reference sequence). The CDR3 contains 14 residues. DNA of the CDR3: TGTGCCAGCAGACTGACAGGCTATAACACTGAAGCTTTCTTT. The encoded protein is CASRLTGYNTEAFF.

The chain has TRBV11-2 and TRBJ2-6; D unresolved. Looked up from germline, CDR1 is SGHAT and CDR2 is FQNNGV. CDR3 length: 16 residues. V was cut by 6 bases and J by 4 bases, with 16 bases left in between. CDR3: CASSQTAAAGANVLTF. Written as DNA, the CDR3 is TGTGCCAGCAGTCAGACGGCGGCCGCCGGGGCCAACGTCCTGACTTTC.

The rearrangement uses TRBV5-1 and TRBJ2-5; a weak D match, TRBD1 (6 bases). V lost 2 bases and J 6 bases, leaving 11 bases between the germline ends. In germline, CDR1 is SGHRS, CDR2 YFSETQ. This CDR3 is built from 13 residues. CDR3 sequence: CASSFGQGQTQYF. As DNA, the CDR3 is TGCGCCAGCAGCTTCGGTCAGGGGCAGACCCAGTACTTC.

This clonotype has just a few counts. The CDR3, as DNA: TGCGCCAGCAGCCCCACTTCAGGGAGGAATGAGCAGTTCTTC. Protein product: CASSPTSGRNEQFF. The V call is TRBV5-1, the J call TRBJ2-1; the D gene is possibly TRBD2 (6 bases). The germline gives CDR1 SGHRS, CDR2 YFSETQ. V shed 4 bases and J shed 7 bases, with 15 bases lying between them. The CDR3 runs to 14 residues. Variable domain in full (rest from reference TRBV5-1 and TRBJ2-1): KAGVTQTPRYLIKTRGQQVTLSCSPISGHRSVSWYQQTPGQGLQFLFEYFSETQRNKGNFPGRFSGRQFSNSRSEMNVSTLELGDSALYLCASSPTSGRNEQFFGPGTRLTVL.

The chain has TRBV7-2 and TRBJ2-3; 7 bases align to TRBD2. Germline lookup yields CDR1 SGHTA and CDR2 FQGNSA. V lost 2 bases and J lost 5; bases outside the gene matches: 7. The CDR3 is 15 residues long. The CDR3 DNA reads TGTGCCAGCAGCTTAAGCGGACTAGATGGAGATACGCAGTATTTT. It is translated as CASSLSGLDGDTQYF.

The CDR3 spells CSAGRGQGHETQYF. The CDR3 nucleotides read TGCAGTGCTGGACGGGGACAGGGACATGAGACCCAGTACTTC. J is TRBJ2-4 and V is TRBV20-1, with 9 bases aligning to TRBD1. The last part of the DNA fits TRBJ2-5 better; the J call may be wrong. The germline V gene encodes CDR1 DFQATT and CDR2 SNEGSKA (reference sequence). The CDR3 is 14 amino acids.

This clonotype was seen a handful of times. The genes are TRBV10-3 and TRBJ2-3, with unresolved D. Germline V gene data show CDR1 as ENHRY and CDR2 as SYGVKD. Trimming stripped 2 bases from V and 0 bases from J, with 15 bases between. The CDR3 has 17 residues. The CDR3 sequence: CAISEPDDLKSTDTQYF. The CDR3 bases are TGTGCCATCAGTGAGCCCGACGACTTAAAAAGCACAGATACGCAGTATTTT.

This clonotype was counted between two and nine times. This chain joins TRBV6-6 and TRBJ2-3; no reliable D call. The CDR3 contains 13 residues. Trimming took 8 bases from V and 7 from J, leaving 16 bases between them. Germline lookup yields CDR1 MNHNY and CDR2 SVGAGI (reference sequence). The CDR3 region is CASGRTKLNTQYF. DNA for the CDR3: TGTGCCAGCGGTAGAACGAAACTCAATACGCAGTATTTT.

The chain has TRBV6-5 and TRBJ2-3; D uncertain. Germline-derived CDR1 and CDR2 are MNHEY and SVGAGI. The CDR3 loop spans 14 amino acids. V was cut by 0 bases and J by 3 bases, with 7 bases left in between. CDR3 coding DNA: TGTGCCAGCAGTTACTCGAAACTAACAGATACGCAGTATTTT. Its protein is CASSYSKLTDTQYF.

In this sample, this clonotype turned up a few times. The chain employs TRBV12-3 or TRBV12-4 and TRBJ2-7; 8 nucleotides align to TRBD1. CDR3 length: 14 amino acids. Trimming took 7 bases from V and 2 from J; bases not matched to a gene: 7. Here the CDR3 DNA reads TGTGCCAGCAATCGGGACAGGCATGCCTACGAGCAGTACTTC. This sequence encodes CASNRDRHAYEQYF.

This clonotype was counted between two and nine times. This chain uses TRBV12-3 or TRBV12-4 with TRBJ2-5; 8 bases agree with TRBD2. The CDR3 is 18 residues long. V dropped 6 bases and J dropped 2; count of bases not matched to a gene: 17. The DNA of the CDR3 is TGTGCCAGCAGCGGAGTTTCGGGGGGGGCCCCCTTACAAGAGACCCAGTACTTC. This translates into CASSGVSGGAPLQETQYF.

In DNA form, the CDR3 reads TGCAGTGCTAGAGATTCAGGGGGAACTGGGGAGACCCAGTACTTC. Residues: CSARDSGGTGETQYF. V is TRBV20-1 and J is TRBJ2-5, with 7 bases matching TRBD1. The CDR3 runs to 15 residues. V trimming: 0 bases; J trimming: 5 bases; junction bases outside the gene matches: 9. Germline V gene sequence: CDR1 DFQATT, CDR2 SNEGSKA (reference sequence).